A selection of T cell receptor beta chains follows, all from one sample in a study of response to subunit inactivated influenza vaccine. TCRdb re-called the RT-PCR reads through MiXCR, storing one row per CDR3 protein. There are 710,000 or so distinct CDR3 sequences in the sample; approximately 14% occur only once, and 11% lies in the top ten. Sequencing used PBMCs from blood, obtained 12 days after vaccination. These receptors originate from a man aged 50-59 years who received an inactivated influenza vaccine. Both conserved end residues are part of each CDR3. The D gene is left open where the match is weak. For some rows the clone size is stated as once, few or many, or as a class when expanded; others skip it.

clone_size	d_call	j_call	v_call	cdr3_nt	cdr3_aa
.	TRBD2	TRBJ2-7	TRBV10-3	TGTGCCATCAGTGGGACTAGCGACTCCTACGAGCAGTACTTC	CAISGTSDSYEQYF
.	.	TRBJ1-2	TRBV12-3/TRBV12-4	TGTGCCAGCAGCCCGGACAGTTACTATGGCTACACCTTC	CASSPDSYYGYTF
few	TRBD1	TRBJ2-7	TRBV25-1	TGTGCCAGCAGTGGCCCTACCGGGACAGGGTCGGACGAGCAGTACTTC	CASSGPTGTGSDEQYF
many	.	TRBJ2-7	TRBV7-9	TGTGCCAGCAGCTTCGACGCGTGGAACGAGCAGTACTTC	CASSFDAWNEQYF
few	.	TRBJ1-2	TRBV4-3	TGCGCCAGCAGCCAAGTACCGGGGGATATAGGCTATGGCTACACCTTC	CASSQVPGDIGYGYTF
.	.	TRBJ2-7	TRBV29-1	TGCAGCGTCGGCAGAGGGTCAAGCTCCTACGAGCAGTACTTC	CSVGRGSSSYEQYF
.	.	TRBJ2-5	TRBV7-2	TGTGCCAGCAGCTTAGAAATGGGGACCCAGTACTTC	CASSLEMGTQYF
few	TRBD1	TRBJ2-7	TRBV3-1	TGTGCCAGCAGCCAAGGGTCCAGGACAGGGTACAGCATATCCTACGAGCAGTACTTC	CASSQGSRTGYSISYEQYF
.	TRBD1	TRBJ1-4	TRBV7-2	TGTGCCAGCAGCCCTGGGACAGTTACTAATGAAAAACTGTTTTTT	CASSPGTVTNEKLFF
.	.	TRBJ2-1	TRBV7-6	TGTGCCAGCAGCTTAGGGGGGACTCTCAGTGAGCAGTTCTTC	CASSLGGTLSEQFF
.	TRBD1	TRBJ2-7	TRBV30	TGTGCCTGGAGTGTAACTCGGGACAGGGGGCGCGAGCAGTACTTC	CAWSVTRDRGREQYF
.	TRBD1	TRBJ1-6	TRBV15	TGTGCCACCAGCATGACAGGGGAGGGTAATTCACCCCTCCACTTT	CATSMTGEGNSPLHF
few	.	TRBJ2-7	TRBV28	TGTGCCAGCATCAGAGACGGTAGCTCCTACGAGCAGTACTTC	CASIRDGSSYEQYF
many	.	TRBJ1-3	TRBV10-3	TGTGCCACCGGAGATCCGACGTTCGCAGGGGCCCACTCTGGAAACACCATATATTTT	CATGDPTFAGAHSGNTIYF
many	.	TRBJ2-7	TRBV5-1	TGCGCCAGCAGCCCCGGCACTAGCACCGAGCAGTACTTC	CASSPGTSTEQYF
.	.	TRBJ1-1	TRBV7-2	TGTGCCAGCAGCTTAGTGGCGCAGGGTGTCGACACTGAAGCTTTCTTT	CASSLVAQGVDTEAFF
.	TRBD1	TRBJ2-5	TRBV7-8	TGTGCCAGCAGCTTGGCGACAGGGGCAACCCAGTACTTC	CASSLATGATQYF
.	.	TRBJ2-1	TRBV6-2/TRBV6-3	TGTGCCAGCAGCAACACGGCCCTCTCCTACAATGAGCAGTTCTTC	CASSNTALSYNEQFF
.	.	TRBJ2-1	TRBV14	TGTGCCAGCAGCCAAGATCTAGGTCTTGCTGAGCAGTTCTTC	CASSQDLGLAEQFF
.	.	TRBJ2-5	TRBV28	TGTGCCAGCAGTCCAAACACGGGGAGGCAGGAGACCCAGTACTTC	CASSPNTGRQETQYF
.	TRBD1	TRBJ1-1	TRBV20-1	TGCAGTGCCTCCACAGGGGTGAACACTGAAGCTTTCTTT	CSASTGVNTEAFF
few	.	TRBJ2-5	TRBV28	TGTGCCAGCAGTCGGACATCGTCGGGTCAAGAGACCCAGTACTTC	CASSRTSSGQETQYF
few	TRBD1	TRBJ2-4	TRBV20-1	TGCAGTGCTTATCGGGACAGGATATTAGCCAAAAACATTCAGTACTTC	CSAYRDRILAKNIQYF
few	.	TRBJ2-1	TRBV3-1	TGTGCCAGCAGCCAAGGGAGGCGATTAACCTACAATGAGCAGTTCTTC	CASSQGRRLTYNEQFF
.	.	TRBJ2-3	TRBV6-5	TGTGCCAGCAGTTACTCAGCCCAGGGGCGAACAGATACGCAGTATTTT	CASSYSAQGRTDTQYF
.	.	TRBJ2-1	TRBV9	TGTGCCAGCAGCCCTGGCGGCGGGCCATACAATGAGCAGTTCTTC	CASSPGGGPYNEQFF
.	TRBD1	TRBJ2-1	TRBV10-3	TGTGCCATCACCCCAGGGGGCCTCTACAATGAGCAGTTCTTC	CAITPGGLYNEQFF
few	.	TRBJ2-5	TRBV20-1	TGCAGTGCCAGCGAGAGGGCGGGGGAGACCCAGTACTTC	CSASERAGETQYF
few	TRBD2	TRBJ2-1	TRBV20-1	TGCAGTGCCCAGTGGTTGCGGGAGGGCCCCCATGAGCAGTTCTTC	CSAQWLREGPHEQFF
few	.	TRBJ2-1	TRBV7-2	TGTGCCAGCAGCTTACAAATAGGTACCTACAATGAGCAGTTCTTC	CASSLQIGTYNEQFF
few	.	TRBJ1-1	TRBV19	TGTGCCAGTATCAACACGGGGGGAAACACTGAAGCTTTCTTT	CASINTGGNTEAFF
few	TRBD2	TRBJ2-3	TRBV7-6	TGTGCCAGCAGCGGATTCACTAGCGGGAGTAGCACAGATACGCAGTATTTT	CASSGFTSGSSTDTQYF
few	.	TRBJ2-5	TRBV28	TGTGCCAGCAGTGCTAGCATGGGTTTGAACAGGGAACAAGAGACCCAGTACTTC	CASSASMGLNREQETQYF
few	TRBD2	TRBJ2-3	TRBV20-1	TGCAGTGCTAGAGAGTACGGGAGGGCCTCAGATACGCAGTATTTT	CSAREYGRASDTQYF
.	.	TRBJ2-1	TRBV5-6	TGTGCCAGCAGCTTGGGGGGGGTCGGGGTGTTGGTAAATGAGCAGTTCTTC	CASSLGGVGVLVNEQFF
many	.	TRBJ2-6	TRBV28	TGTGCCAGCAGGGCTGGGGCCAACGTCCTGACTTTC	CASRAGANVLTF
few	TRBD2	TRBJ2-5	TRBV28	TGTGCCAGCAGTTTATCCCCGCTGACTAGCGGGGGGGCGTGGGAGACCCAGTACTTC	CASSLSPLTSGGAWETQYF
.	.	TRBJ2-2	TRBV7-9	TGTGCCAGCAGCCCTACAACCGGGGAGCTGTTTTTT	CASSPTTGELFF
few	.	TRBJ2-5	TRBV27	TGTGCCAGCAGTCTCCTCGGCGGGAAAGAGACCCAGTACTTC	CASSLLGGKETQYF
few	.	TRBJ2-3	TRBV7-2	TGTGCCAGCAGCTCCGCCCGGGGCGCCGGTTCGCAGTATTTT	CASSSARGAGSQYF
.	.	TRBJ2-1	TRBV27	TGTGCCAGGCTCTCGGGGCAGAGGGACAATGAGCAGTTCTTC	CARLSGQRDNEQFF